What follows are 2 T cell receptor beta chains derived from one specimen sequenced in a study of T cells after yellow fever vaccination. Using its own MiXCR run on the 5' RACE reads, TCRdb lists one record per CDR3 protein. This table holds hundreds of thousands of distinct CDR3 sequences, about 17% found once. The material sequenced was PBMCs, taken before the yellow fever booster vaccination. All receptors derive from a man between 18 and 29 years old who received the YFV17D yellow fever vaccine.

V and J are TRBV12-3 or TRBV12-4 and TRBJ2-1, with 9 bases fitting TRBD2. The CDR3 spans 16 residues. With 3 bases clipped from V and 4 bases from J, the junction kept 7 bases outside the gene matches. The CDR3 DNA reads TGTGCCAGCAGTTTTCAGTTAGCGGGGGATTACAATGAGCAGTTCTTC. It translates to CASSFQLAGDYNEQFF.

This clonotype turned up a few times. This sequence joins TRBV29-1 and TRBJ1-2; the D is unclear. The CDR3 totals 11 residues. CDR1 is SQVTM, CDR2 ANQGSEA, per germline. V lost 6 bases to trimming and J lost 1 base, with 6 bases between them. The CDR3 loop reads CSVRVNYGYTF. The DNA for the CDR3 is TGCAGCGTGCGGGTTAACTATGGCTACACCTTC.